A selection of T cell receptor beta chains follows, all from one sample in a study of CD8 T cells in Susac syndrome. TCRdb independently ran MiXCR on the immunoSEQ multiplex PCR reads; one entry per CDR3 protein. The sample consists of some 150,000 distinct CDR3 sequences, 95% of them appearing once. The sequencing sample was made of CD4+ T cells from PBMCs. The receptors were sampled from a human donor with Susac syndrome. Each CDR3 is given with its conserved first and last residue. The order of the fields is clone size, J gene, D gene, V gene, CDR3 DNA, CDR3 protein. D genes are given only for firm matches. Some rows have no size entry. The others give once, few or many, or a class for an expanded clone.

>-|TRBJ2-5|-|TRBV10-3
TGTGCCATCAGTGCGGAGCTTGTGGGAGAGACCCAGTACTTC
CAISAELVGETQYF
>-|TRBJ2-1|TRBD2|TRBV12-5
TGTGCTAGTGGTTTGGGGCTAGCGGGAGGGCGACCCTACAATGAGCAGTTCTTC
CASGLGLAGGRPYNEQFF
>-|TRBJ2-3|TRBD1|TRBV29-1
TGCAGCGTTGGTATCGGGACAGGGATAACAGATACGCAGTATTTT
CSVGIGTGITDTQYF
>-|TRBJ2-1|-|TRBV10-3
TGTGCCATCAGCCCTAATAATGAGCAGTTCTTC
CAISPNNEQFF
>-|TRBJ2-7|-|TRBV25-1
TGTGCCAGCAACCTAAGGGGGGCGGTCCACGAGCAGTACTTC
CASNLRGAVHEQYF
>-|TRBJ2-7|TRBD2|TRBV4-1
TGCGCCAGCAGCCGGACTAGCGGTAATCCCTACGAGCAGTACTTC
CASSRTSGNPYEQYF
>-|TRBJ1-1|TRBD1|TRBV5-8
TGTGCCACTAGGACAGGGGGCCGGGGTCCTGAAGCTTTCTTT
CATRTGGRGPEAFF
>-|TRBJ2-5|-|TRBV18
TGTGCCAGCTCACCACTAGGAGGAGAGACCCAGTACTTC
CASSPLGGETQYF
>-|TRBJ2-5|TRBD2|TRBV7-9
TGTGCCAGCAGCATCCAAGGGACTAGCGGGGCGAAGACCCAGTACTTC
CASSIQGTSGAKTQYF
>-|TRBJ1-1|-|TRBV28
TGTGCCAGCAGTAGACCGAACACTGAAGCTTTCTTT
CASSRPNTEAFF
>-|TRBJ1-6|TRBD1|TRBV20-1
TGCAGTGCTACCAGAAGGGGGTTCGGGACAGATAATTCACCCCTCCACTTT
CSATRRGFGTDNSPLHF
>-|TRBJ2-3|-|TRBV4-1
TGCGCCAGCAGCCCCCAGGACCTACCACCTAGCACAGATACGCAGTATTTT
CASSPQDLPPSTDTQYF
>-|TRBJ2-2|TRBD2|TRBV20-1
TGCAGTGCCCCCAGCGGGAGGGGGCACACCGGGGAGCTGTTTTTT
CSAPSGRGHTGELFF
>-|TRBJ1-4|-|TRBV21-1
TGTGCCAGCAGCGAATTTGTAGGGGGAACTAATGAAAAACTGTTTTTT
CASSEFVGGTNEKLFF
>-|TRBJ2-7|TRBD1|TRBV29-1
TGCAGCGTCGCGGACAGGGGTGTAGACGAGCAGTACTTC
CSVADRGVDEQYF
>-|TRBJ2-1|TRBD1|TRBV3-1
TGTGCCAGCAGCCAACCGGGACAGTACAATGAGCAGTTCTTC
CASSQPGQYNEQFF
>-|TRBJ2-1|-|TRBV14
TGTGCCAGCAGCCAAGATGATATCTGGGGCTACAATGAGCAGTTCTTC
CASSQDDIWGYNEQFF
>-|TRBJ2-1|-|TRBV7-3
TGTGCCAGCAGCCTTACTAGTTCCTACAATGAGCAGTTCTTC
CASSLTSSYNEQFF
>-|TRBJ1-2|-|TRBV7-9
TGTGCCAGCAGCTTAGTTGGTCTTGGCGGCTACACCTTC
CASSLVGLGGYTF
>once|TRBJ2-5|-|TRBV20-1
TGCAGTGCTAGTTTCGGGCGCCCCGGTGAGACCCAGTACTTC
CSASFGRPGETQYF
>-|TRBJ1-3|-|TRBV6-5
TGTGCCAGCAGGGACAGCTCTGGAAACACCATATATTTT
CASRDSSGNTIYF
>-|TRBJ2-7|TRBD1|TRBV29-1
TGCAGCGTTCGAGGGCGGACAGGCTACGGCGAGCAGTACTTC
CSVRGRTGYGEQYF
>-|TRBJ1-2|TRBD1|TRBV10-3
TGTGCCATCAGCACCGGGACAGGCGACTATGGCTACACCTTC
CAISTGTGDYGYTF
>-|TRBJ1-5|-|TRBV7-2
TGTGCCAGCAGCTTAGTGGGGGCGGGATATAGCAATCAGCCCCAGCATTTT
CASSLVGAGYSNQPQHF
>-|TRBJ2-4|-|TRBV20-1
TGCAGTGCTAGAGATGGTGGAGCCAAAAACATTCAGTACTTC
CSARDGGAKNIQYF
>-|TRBJ2-3|TRBD2|TRBV7-2
TGTGCCAGCAGCTTAGTTCCAGCGGGGGGAGGAGATACGCAGTATTTT
CASSLVPAGGGDTQYF
>-|TRBJ2-3|-|TRBV7-2
TGTGCCAGCACCCCGGGGACACTATACACAGATACGCAGTATTTT
CASTPGTLYTDTQYF
>-|TRBJ2-5|-|TRBV3-1
TGTGCCAGCAGCCAGCTCCAAGAGACCCAGTACTTC
CASSQLQETQYF
>-|TRBJ2-6|-|TRBV6-2/TRBV6-3
TGTGCCAGCAGCGAAACAAGGGCCGGTGGGGCCAACGTCCTGACTTTC
CASSETRAGGANVLTF
>-|TRBJ1-1|-|TRBV18
TGTGCCAGCTCACCCCCCAGGGGTGGGTCCACTGAAGCTTTCTTT
CASSPPRGGSTEAFF
>-|TRBJ2-1|-|TRBV20-1
TGCAGTGCTAACAGGATAGGCAATGAGCAGTTCTTC
CSANRIGNEQFF
>-|TRBJ2-2|-|TRBV3-1
TGTGCCAGCAGCCCTGATAGACTCATCCACGGGGAGCTGTTTTTT
CASSPDRLIHGELFF
>-|TRBJ2-7|-|TRBV12-3/TRBV12-4
TGTGCCAGCAGTTTAGGGTCCGAGCAGTACTTC
CASSLGSEQYF
>-|TRBJ2-2|-|TRBV12-3/TRBV12-4
TGTGCCAGCAGTTTACTCGTAGGGGAGCTGTTTTTT
CASSLLVGELFF
>-|TRBJ2-5|TRBD1|TRBV5-4
TGTGCCAGCAGCTTTATCACAGGGGTCCAAGAGACCCAGTACTTC
CASSFITGVQETQYF
>-|TRBJ1-2|-|TRBV28
TGTGCCAGCAGTACCGTGACAGGCGACTATGGCTACACCTTC
CASSTVTGDYGYTF
>-|TRBJ1-4|TRBD1|TRBV25-1
TGTGCCAGCAGCCCGACAGGGCGGACTAATGAAAAACTGTTTTTT
CASSPTGRTNEKLFF
>-|TRBJ2-1|-|TRBV2
TGTGCCAGCAGTGAGTGGGGCCCGGGCTACAATGAGCAGTTCTTC
CASSEWGPGYNEQFF
>-|TRBJ2-7|-|TRBV20-1
TGCAGTGCCCGGACCGAGATCTACGAGCAGTACTTC
CSARTEIYEQYF
>-|TRBJ2-1|TRBD2|TRBV29-1
TGCAGCGTTGGCGGGAGGGCTCGAGTGGAGCAGTTCTTC
CSVGGRARVEQFF